This T cell receptor (beta chain) derives from a study of control samples from healthy donors and cancer patients. Sequenced by immunoSEQ multiplex PCR; TCRdb stores in-frame clones only, minus some. The sample has about 110,000 clones; approximately 90% are singletons. CDR3 length: 13 amino acids. Trimming shortened V by 9 bases and J by 0 bases, and 9 bases separated the two germline ends. Only one count was recorded for this clone. This receptor was obtained from a woman between 50 and 59 years old in good health. Sequenced: blood. The chain couples TRBV23-1 to TRBJ1-3; D not certain. TRBV23-1 is assigned to the ORF class and has an uncertain function. This chain's CDR3 is CARGGHSGNTIYF. The DNA of the CDR3 is TGCGCCAGAGGAGGGCACTCTGGAAACACCATATATTTT.